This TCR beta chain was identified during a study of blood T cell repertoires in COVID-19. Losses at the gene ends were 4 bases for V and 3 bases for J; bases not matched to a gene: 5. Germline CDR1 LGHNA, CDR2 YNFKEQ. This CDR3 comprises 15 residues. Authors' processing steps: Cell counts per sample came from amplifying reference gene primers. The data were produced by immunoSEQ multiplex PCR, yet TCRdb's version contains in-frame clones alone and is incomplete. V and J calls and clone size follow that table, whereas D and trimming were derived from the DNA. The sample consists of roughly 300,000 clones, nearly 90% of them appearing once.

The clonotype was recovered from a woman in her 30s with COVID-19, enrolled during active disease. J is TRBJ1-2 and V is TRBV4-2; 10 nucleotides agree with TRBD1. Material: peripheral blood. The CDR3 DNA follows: TGTGCCAGCAGCCGGGGGACAGGGGATGACTATGGCTACACCTTC. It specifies CASSRGTGDDYGYTF.